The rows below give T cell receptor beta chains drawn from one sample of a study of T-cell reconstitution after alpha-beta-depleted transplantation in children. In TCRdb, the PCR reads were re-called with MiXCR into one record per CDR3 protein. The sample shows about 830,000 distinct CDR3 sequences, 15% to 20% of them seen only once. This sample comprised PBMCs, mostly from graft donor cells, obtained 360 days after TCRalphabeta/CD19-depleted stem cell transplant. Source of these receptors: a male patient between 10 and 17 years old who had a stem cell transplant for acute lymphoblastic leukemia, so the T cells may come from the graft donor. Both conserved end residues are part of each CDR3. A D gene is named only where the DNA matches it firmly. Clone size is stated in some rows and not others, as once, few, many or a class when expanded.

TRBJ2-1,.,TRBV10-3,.,TGTGCCATCAGTGACCTTACCGGGAGAGTGTACAATGAGCAGTTCTTC,CAISDLTGRVYNEQFF
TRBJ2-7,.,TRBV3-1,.,TGTGCCTCCAAACCGCGGGACTCATCCTACGAGCAGTACTTC,CASKPRDSSYEQYF
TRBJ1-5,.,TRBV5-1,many,TGCGCCAGCAGCTTGGCAGGGGATAATCAGCCCCAGCATTTT,CASSLAGDNQPQHF
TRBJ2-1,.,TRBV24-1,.,TGTGCCACCAGTGATTATGGCACACTCAATGAGCAGTTCTTC,CATSDYGTLNEQFF
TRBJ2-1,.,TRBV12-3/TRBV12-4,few,TGTGCCAGCCGAAAGCGGGCCCCCGGGCACAATGAGCAGTTCTTC,CASRKRAPGHNEQFF
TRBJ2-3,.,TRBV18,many,TGTGCCAGCTTTCCGGGCCTGGGGCGTTGGACAGATACGCAGTATTTT,CASFPGLGRWTDTQYF
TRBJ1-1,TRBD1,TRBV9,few,TGTGCCAGCAGCGCCGGACAGGGGCCGTTGCGGGCTTTCTTT,CASSAGQGPLRAFF
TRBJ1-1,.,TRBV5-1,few,TGCGCCAGCAGCTCGATTACGGGGGATAACACTGAAGCTTTCTTT,CASSSITGDNTEAFF
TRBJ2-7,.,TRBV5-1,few,TGCGCCAGCACTGGGCCGCCTCTAGCGAGGGAGCAGTACTTC,CASTGPPLAREQYF
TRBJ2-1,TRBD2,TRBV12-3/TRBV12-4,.,TGTGCCAGCAAAATCTCAGCGGGAGGATATTACAGTGAGCAGTTCTTC,CASKISAGGYYSEQFF
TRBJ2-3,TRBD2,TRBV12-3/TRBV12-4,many,TGTGCCAGCAGTTTAGGTCTAGCGGGGACTATGCGCACAGATACGCAGTATTTT,CASSLGLAGTMRTDTQYF
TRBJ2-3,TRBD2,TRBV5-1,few,TGCGCCAGCAGCGGCCTTTTGCTAGCGGAGAGCACAGATACGCAGTATTTT,CASSGLLLAESTDTQYF
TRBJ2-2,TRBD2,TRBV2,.,TGTGCCAGCTCCCCCGGGCGGGAGAGAACCGGGGAGCTGTTTTTT,CASSPGRERTGELFF
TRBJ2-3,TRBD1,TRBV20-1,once,TGCAGTGCTACCGGCAGGACAGGGATCCACACAGATACGCAGTATTTT,CSATGRTGIHTDTQYF
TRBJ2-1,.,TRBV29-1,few,TGCAGCGTTGACTCCTTGGACGGATTTAGGGAAGGTGAGCAGTTCTTC,CSVDSLDGFREGEQFF
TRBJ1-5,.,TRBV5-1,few,TGCGCCAGCAGCTTGATAGCAGGTAATCAGCCCCAGCATTTT,CASSLIAGNQPQHF
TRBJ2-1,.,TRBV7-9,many,TGTGCCAGCAGCTTAGTCCCTAGCAGGGACAATGAGCAGTTCTTC,CASSLVPSRDNEQFF
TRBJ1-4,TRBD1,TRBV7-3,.,TGTGCCAGCAGCGCCCGACAGGGTCCTAATGAAAAACTGTTTTTT,CASSARQGPNEKLFF
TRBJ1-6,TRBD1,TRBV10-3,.,TGTGCCATCAGTGAGACGGCAGGGGGCTATTCACCCCTCCACTTT,CAISETAGGYSPLHF
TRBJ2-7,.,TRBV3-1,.,TGTGCCAGCAGCCAAGACAGGCCCTTCGGCTACGAGCAGTACTTC,CASSQDRPFGYEQYF
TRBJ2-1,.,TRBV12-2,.,TGTGCAAGTCGCTTGTGCGGGACATACATGGGGACCTACAATGAGCAGTTCTTC,CASRLCGTYMGTYNEQFF
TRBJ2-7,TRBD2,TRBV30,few,TGTGCCTGGAGGTCCTCGAGCGGGGACGAGCAGTACTTC,CAWRSSSGDEQYF
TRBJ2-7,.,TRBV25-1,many,TGTGCCAGCAATTCCGGGACACTCTTCCACGAGCAGTACTTC,CASNSGTLFHEQYF
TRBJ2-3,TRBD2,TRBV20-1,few,TGCAGTGAATATCTAGCGGGAGGGCCAGATACGCAGTATTTT,CSEYLAGGPDTQYF
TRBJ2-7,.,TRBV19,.,TGTGCCAGTAGTATGATACTAGCCTACGAGCAGTACTTC,CASSMILAYEQYF
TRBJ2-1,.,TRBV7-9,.,TGTGCCAGCAGAAGTGGGGTCCTAAGGCTGGGCGGCGATGAGCAGTTCTTC,CASRSGVLRLGGDEQFF
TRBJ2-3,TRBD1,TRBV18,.,TGTGCCAGCTCACCACCCCGAACAGGGGCAGATACGCAGTATTTT,CASSPPRTGADTQYF
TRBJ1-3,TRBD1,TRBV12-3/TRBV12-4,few,TGTGCCAGCAGCGGACAGGCGGTTGGAAACACCATATATTTT,CASSGQAVGNTIYF
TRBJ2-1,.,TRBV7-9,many,TGTGCCAGCAGCTTGCCCGGACGGAATGAGCAGTTCTTC,CASSLPGRNEQFF
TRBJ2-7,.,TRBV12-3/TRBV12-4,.,TGTGCCAGCAGTTTAGGGGCGTGGGGGTATAGCTCCTACGAGCAGTACTTC,CASSLGAWGYSSYEQYF
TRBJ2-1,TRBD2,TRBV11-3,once,TGTGCCAGCAGCTTAGATTTCCTAGCGGGGAGCAATGAGCAGTTCTTC,CASSLDFLAGSNEQFF
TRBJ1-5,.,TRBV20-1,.,TGCAGTGCTAGAGACCAGCGGGTAGGGAGCAATCAGCCCCAGCATTTT,CSARDQRVGSNQPQHF
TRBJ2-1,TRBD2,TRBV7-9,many,TGTGCCAGCAGCTTCCCGACTAGCGGGAGTGCTTCCTACAATGAGCAGTTCTTC,CASSFPTSGSASYNEQFF
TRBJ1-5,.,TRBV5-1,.,TGCGCCAGCCGACCGAGTAAGGGACGAAAAATATCGAATCAGCCCCAGCATTTT,CASRPSKGRKISNQPQHF
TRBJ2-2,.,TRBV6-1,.,TGTGCCAGCAGAGTGAACCCGCGGGCCTACACCGGGGAGCTGTTTTTT,CASRVNPRAYTGELFF
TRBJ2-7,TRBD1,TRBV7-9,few,TGTGCCAGCAGCCTGCGAGGGGGACAGCTCCATTACGAGCAGTACTTC,CASSLRGGQLHYEQYF
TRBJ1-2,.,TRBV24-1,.,TGTGCCACCAGTGATTTACGTCGGGAAACAAACTATGGCTACACCTTC,CATSDLRRETNYGYTF
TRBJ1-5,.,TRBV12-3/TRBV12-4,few,TGTGCCAGCAGTCCCTGGGGGAGCCCTAATCAGCCCCAGCATTTT,CASSPWGSPNQPQHF
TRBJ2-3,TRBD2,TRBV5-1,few,TGCGCCAGCAGCCCGGGACTAGCGGGGTTCCCGGATACGCAGTATTTT,CASSPGLAGFPDTQYF
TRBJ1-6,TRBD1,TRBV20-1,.,TGCAGTGCTAGAGCCGAAAGGCGGACAGGGAAGTCACCCCTCCACTTT,CSARAERRTGKSPLHF